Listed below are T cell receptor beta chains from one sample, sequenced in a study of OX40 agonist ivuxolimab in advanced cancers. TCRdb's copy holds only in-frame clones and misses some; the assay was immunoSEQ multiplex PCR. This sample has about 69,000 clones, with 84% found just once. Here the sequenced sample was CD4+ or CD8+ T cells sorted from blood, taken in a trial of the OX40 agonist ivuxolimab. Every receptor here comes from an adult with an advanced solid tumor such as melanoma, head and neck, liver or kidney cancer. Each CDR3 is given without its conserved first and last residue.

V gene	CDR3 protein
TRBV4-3	ASSQWEGPYGYT
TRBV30	AWKGHQYEEKLF
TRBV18	ASSPRNSGGAMSRETQY
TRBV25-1	ASSAAGTANTGELF
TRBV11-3	ASSAQMEQY
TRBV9	ASSAGTTLYGYT
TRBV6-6	ASRKQGGTGELF
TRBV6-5	ASTLHANTEAF
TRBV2	ASSYRDSTDTQY
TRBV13	ASSSRWRSSYEQY
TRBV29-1	SVGPDNTEAF
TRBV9	ASSVGASGSLGETQY
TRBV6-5	ASSYGRQGGGYGYT
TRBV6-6	ASSYHPTGSYEQY
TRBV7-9	ASSLDGGTYGYT
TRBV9	ASSVSVSGEQY
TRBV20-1	SYRGVYEQY
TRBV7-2	ASSLDRSRGTQY
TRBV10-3	AILTGDGGYT
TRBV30	AWSDLRLGDYEQY
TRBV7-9	ASSLAGWTDTQY
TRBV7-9	ASSPTGRGETQY